These T cell receptor beta chains were read from a single sample in a study of identical twins' blood T cells. Via MiXCR, TCRdb re-called the 5' RACE reads, giving one row per CDR3 protein. The repertoire holds a few hundred thousand distinct CDR3 sequences, with under 30% as singletons. The specimen was PBMCs. These receptors originate from a woman aged 18 to 55 in good health. Each CDR3 is given with its conserved first and last residue. A D gene is named only where the DNA matches it firmly. Clone size appears in some rows only: once, few, many, or a class for an expanded clone.

D gene | J gene | V gene | clone size | CDR3 protein | CDR3 DNA
. | TRBJ1-1 | TRBV19 | . | CASSPRRGDTEAFF | TGTGCCAGTAGTCCACGACGGGGTGACACTGAAGCTTTCTTT
. | TRBJ2-3 | TRBV29-1 | many | CSVEGWGYTDTQYF | TGCAGCGTTGAGGGATGGGGTTACACAGATACGCAGTATTTT
. | TRBJ1-5 | TRBV6-2/TRBV6-3 | many | CASSPTGGQPQHF | TGTGCCAGCAGTCCGACAGGAGGACAGCCCCAGCATTTT
. | TRBJ1-5 | TRBV18 | . | CASSQKRGTGSDQPQHF | TGTGCCAGCTCACAAAAGAGAGGGACGGGGAGCGATCAGCCCCAGCATTTT
. | TRBJ1-3 | TRBV29-1 | . | CSAGQYSGNTIYF | TGCAGCGCTGGACAGTACTCTGGAAACACCATATATTTT
. | TRBJ1-1 | TRBV21-1 | many | CASFLTENTEAFF | TGTGCCAGCTTCCTGACAGAGAACACTGAAGCTTTCTTT
. | TRBJ1-2 | TRBV9 | many | CASSVVDGTYGYTF | TGTGCCAGCAGCGTAGTTGACGGAACCTATGGCTACACCTTC
. | TRBJ1-1 | TRBV11-1 | many | CASSPPGYTEAFF | TGTGCCAGCAGCCCCCCCGGTTACACTGAAGCTTTCTTT
. | TRBJ1-1 | TRBV29-1 | . | CSVERGTGNTEAFF | TGCAGCGTTGAACGGGGGACTGGGAACACTGAAGCTTTCTTT
. | TRBJ1-1 | TRBV19 | . | CASSIRQPKLAFF | TGTGCCAGTAGTATACGACAGCCGAAGTTGGCTTTCTTT
. | TRBJ2-3 | TRBV27 | many | CASSLHSSTDTQYF | TGTGCCAGCAGTTTACATTCTTCCACAGATACGCAGTATTTT
. | TRBJ2-2 | TRBV7-9 | few | CASLTVNTGELFF | TGTGCCAGCTTGACAGTGAACACCGGGGAGCTGTTTTTT